This section outlines one T cell receptor beta chain sequence together with its context. CDR3 length equals 17 residues. The sample is drawn from a study of cytomegalovirus exposure and HLA in healthy donors. Study-level background: Early released data had approximately 86 million unique TCRs, all coming from HLA-typed donors.

The PCR was carried out with 60 Vbeta primers and 13 Jbeta primers. Data came from immunoSEQ multiplex PCR; TCRdb stores just in-frame clones and leaves some out. Of about 250,000 clones listed, about 90% are singletons. The rearrangement joins TRBV1 to TRBJ2-3; the DNA was not used to check the table's D call, TRBD2. TRBV1 constitutes a pseudogene. The sequenced sample consisted of PBMCs. The TCR was taken from a girl aged 2 to 9 in good health and CMV-seronegative. CDR3 sequence reads: CTSSQGVSGVCTDTQYF. The CDR3 region has the DNA TGCACCAGCAGCCAAGGGGTTAGCGGGGTTTGCACAGATACGCAGTATTTT.